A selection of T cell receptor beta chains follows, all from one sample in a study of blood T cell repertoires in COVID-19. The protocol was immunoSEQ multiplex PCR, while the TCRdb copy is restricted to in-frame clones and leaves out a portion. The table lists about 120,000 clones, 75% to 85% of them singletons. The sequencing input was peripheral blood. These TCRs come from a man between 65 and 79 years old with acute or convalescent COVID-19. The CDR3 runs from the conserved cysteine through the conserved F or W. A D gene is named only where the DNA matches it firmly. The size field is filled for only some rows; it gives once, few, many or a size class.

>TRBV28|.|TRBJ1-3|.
TGTGCCAGCAGTTTAGTCAAGGGGAATGGAAACACCATATATTTT
CASSLVKGNGNTIYF
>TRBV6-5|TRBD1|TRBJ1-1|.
TGTGCCAGCAGGATACAGGGGGCGAACACTGAAGCTTTCTTT
CASRIQGANTEAFF
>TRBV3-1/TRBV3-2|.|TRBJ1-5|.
TGTGCCAGCAGCCAAGGGGGCCCACGGCCCCAGCATTTT
CASSQGGPRPQHF
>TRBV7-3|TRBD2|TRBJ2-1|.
TGTGCCAGCAGCTCATCTAGCGGGAGGGCCCTTGAGCAGTTCTTC
CASSSSSGRALEQFF
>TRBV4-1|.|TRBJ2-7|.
TGCGCCAGCAGCTTCCGACAGGACTACGAGCAGTACTTC
CASSFRQDYEQYF
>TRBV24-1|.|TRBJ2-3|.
TGTGCCACCAGTGCAGTTGAAGTCTCAGGGGACACAGATACGCAGTATTTT
CATSAVEVSGDTDTQYF
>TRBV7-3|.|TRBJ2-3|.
TGTGCCAGCAGCCCAACCGCCCCACTAGCAGATACGCAGTATTTT
CASSPTAPLADTQYF
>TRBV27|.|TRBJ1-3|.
TGTGCCAGCAGTTCCTTTTCAGGGGTTGCTGGAAACACCATATATTTT
CASSSFSGVAGNTIYF
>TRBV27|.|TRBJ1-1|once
TGTGCCAGCAGTATAATAGGAGCTCCGCGCACTGAAGCTTTCTTT
CASSIIGAPRTEAFF
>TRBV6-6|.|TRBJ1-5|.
TGTGCCAGCAGTTATGGGCAGGGGAACCAGCCCCAGCATTTT
CASSYGQGNQPQHF
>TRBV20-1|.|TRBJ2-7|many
TGCAGTGCCACTAGTGGCCACGAGCAGTACTTC
CSATSGHEQYF
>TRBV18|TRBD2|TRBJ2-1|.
TGTGCCAGCTCCCCCCCCGGTAGCGGGAGGGCCTTTGAGCAGTTCTTC
CASSPPGSGRAFEQFF
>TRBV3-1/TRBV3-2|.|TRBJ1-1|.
TGTGCCAGCAGCCCCAGACGGGGAAGGTCGAACACTGAAGCTTTCTTT
CASSPRRGRSNTEAFF
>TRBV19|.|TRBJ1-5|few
TGTGCCAGTAGTATCCCAGACAATAGCAATCAGCCCCAGCATTTT
CASSIPDNSNQPQHF
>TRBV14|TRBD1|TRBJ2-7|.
TGTGCCAGCAGCCCCTCCCCGGGACAGGGGGGTTCCTACGAGCAGTACTTC
CASSPSPGQGGSYEQYF
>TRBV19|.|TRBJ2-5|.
TGTGCCAGTAGTATGGAGACGTTACAGGGTCGGTTCCAACCCACGGTGACCCAGTACTTC
CASSMETLQGRFQPTVTQYF
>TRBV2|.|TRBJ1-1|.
TGTGCCAGCAGGGGGGACATCCGTAACACTGAAGCTTTCTTT
CASRGDIRNTEAFF
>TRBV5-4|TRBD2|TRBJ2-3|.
TGTGCCAGCAGCGGACCAGGGCTAGCGGGGGGATCGAATACGCAGTATTTT
CASSGPGLAGGSNTQYF
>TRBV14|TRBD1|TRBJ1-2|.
TGTGCCAGCAGCCCGCCGGGACAGGGATTCGGCTACACCTTC
CASSPPGQGFGYTF
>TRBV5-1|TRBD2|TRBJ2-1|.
TGCGCCAGCAGCTTACTAGCGGGGGACTACAATGAGCAGTTCTTC
CASSLLAGDYNEQFF
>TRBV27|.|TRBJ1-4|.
TGTGCCAGCAGTTTGGGCCGGGCAGGAGGTAATGAAAAACTGTTTTTT
CASSLGRAGGNEKLFF
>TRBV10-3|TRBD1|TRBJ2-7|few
TGTGCCATCAGTGGGGGGACAGGGTACAACGAGCAGTACTTC
CAISGGTGYNEQYF
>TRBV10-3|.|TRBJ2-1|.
TGTGCCATCAGTGAGTCGGGCCATGACAATGAGCAGTTCTTC
CAISESGHDNEQFF
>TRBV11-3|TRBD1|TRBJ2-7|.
TGTGCCAGCAGCCACAGGGGGGACTTTCCCTACGAGCAGTACTTC
CASSHRGDFPYEQYF
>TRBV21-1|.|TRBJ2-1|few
TGTGCCAGCAGTTGGACTAGCGGGGGGGCCAGCTCCTACAATGAGCAGTTCTTC
CASSWTSGGASSYNEQFF
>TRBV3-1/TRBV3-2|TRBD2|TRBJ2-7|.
TGTGCCAGCAGCCGAGACAGCGGGAGGGCTTCCTACGAGCAGTACTTC
CASSRDSGRASYEQYF
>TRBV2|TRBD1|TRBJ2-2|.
TGTGCCTCCCGACAGGGTGGTACCGGGGAGCTGTTTTTT
CASRQGGTGELFF
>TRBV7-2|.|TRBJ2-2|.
TGTGCCAGCAGCTTAGTGAGAACCGGGGGGGAGCTGTTTTTT
CASSLVRTGGELFF
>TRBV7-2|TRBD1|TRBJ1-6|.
TGTGCCAGCAGCTTGACAGGGATTAATTCACCCCTCCACTTT
CASSLTGINSPLHF
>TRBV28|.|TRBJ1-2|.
TGTGCCAGCAGTTTACTCGCAGGGGACTATGGCTACACCTTC
CASSLLAGDYGYTF
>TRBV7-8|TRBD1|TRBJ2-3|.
TGTGCCAGCAGCTTCCCCGGGACAGGGGTTTATAGCACAGATACGCAGTATTTT
CASSFPGTGVYSTDTQYF
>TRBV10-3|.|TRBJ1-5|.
TGTGCCTCTAGGCACGCTTATAGCAATCAGCCCCAGCATTTT
CASRHAYSNQPQHF